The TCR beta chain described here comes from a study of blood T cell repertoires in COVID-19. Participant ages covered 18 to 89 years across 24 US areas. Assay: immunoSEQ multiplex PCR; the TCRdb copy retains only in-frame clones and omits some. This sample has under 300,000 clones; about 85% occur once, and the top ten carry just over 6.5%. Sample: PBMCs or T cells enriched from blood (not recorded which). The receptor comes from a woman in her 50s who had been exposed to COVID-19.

CDR3 nucleotide sequence: TGTGCCACCAGCAGAGAGCGGATTCAGTCCGGGGAGCTGTTTTTT. Translated, it gives CATSRERIQSGELFF. The chain uses TRBV15 and TRBJ2-2, with unresolved D. CDR1 is LNHNV and CDR2 is YYDKDF in the germline V gene (reference sequence). V gave up 0 bases and J gave up 6 bases, with 11 bases separating them. There are 15 residues in the CDR3.